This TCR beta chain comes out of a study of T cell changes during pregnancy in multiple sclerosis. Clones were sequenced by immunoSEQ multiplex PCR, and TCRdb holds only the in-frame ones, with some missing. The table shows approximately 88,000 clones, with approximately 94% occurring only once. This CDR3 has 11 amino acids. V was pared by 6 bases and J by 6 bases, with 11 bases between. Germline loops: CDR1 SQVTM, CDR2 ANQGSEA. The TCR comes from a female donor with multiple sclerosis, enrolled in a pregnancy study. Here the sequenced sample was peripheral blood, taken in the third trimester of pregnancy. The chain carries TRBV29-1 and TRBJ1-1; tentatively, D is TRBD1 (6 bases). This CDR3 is CSVRDIPEAFF. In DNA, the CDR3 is TGCAGCGTCCGGGACATTCCTGAAGCTTTCTTT.